The present entry profiles one TCR beta chain with its context. The method was immunoSEQ multiplex PCR; TCRdb's version includes in-frame clones alone and lacks a portion of them. The data contain about 60,000 clones, about 70% of them singletons. This entry belongs to a study of blood T cell repertoires in COVID-19. For the study at large: From T cells, B-cell-depleted T cells, or PBMCs came the material, which was cDNA or gDNA.

V lost 0 bases to trimming and J lost 6 bases; unmatched junction nucleotides: 4. The CDR3 spans 15 residues. The germline V gene encodes CDR1 SGHNT and CDR2 YYREEE (reference sequence). The chain uses TRBV5-4 and TRBJ2-1; 9 positions match TRBD2. The receptor was isolated from a man aged 45 to 65 with active or convalescent COVID-19. The sequencing input was peripheral blood. CDR3 protein: CASSLAVAGVNEQFF. CDR3 DNA sequence: TGTGCCAGCAGCTTGGCGGTAGCGGGAGTCAATGAGCAGTTCTTC.